This paragraph reports one T cell receptor (beta chain). Its cognate antigen has yet to be identified. Per-base quality was not reported, and no clone a single base away is much larger than it. These data originate in a study of blood T cell repertoires in COVID-19 (dated by TCRdb to about 2020). Background on the whole study: Collaborator samples came from the United States, Italy and Spain and covered acute and convalescent phases of COVID-19. The repertoires were made available in a free public database intended to serve as a resource for research on the immune response to SARS-CoV-2. The prospective study material was composed of cDNA or gDNA derived from T cells, B-cell-depleted T cells, or PBMCs. Where available, HLA class I and class II types were obtained from metadata supplied by the sample provider rather than from assay-based typing. Samples came from the ongoing ImmuneRACE study (first 160 participants) plus 1,254 subjects from 6 global collaborators. Subjects who had been exposed to COVID-19, were actively infected with it, or had recovered from it provided the deeply sampled blood TCRbeta repertoires that made up the dataset. The sample metadata nearly always contained a de-identified subject ID, COVID-19 status, age in years and sex.

Study-wide findings and limitations: The amount of clinical and demographic metadata varied by source and participant and was provided uncurated.

TCRbeta CDR3 regions were amplified from genomic DNA using the immunoSEQ Assay, a bias-controlled multiplex PCR. Per the source publication's procedure: Within the assay, amplification of reference gene primers was used to estimate how many nucleated cells each sample contained. To quantify the absolute abundance of each unique TCRbeta CDR3 rearrangement, sequence reads were collapsed and filtered. For each sample, productive Simpson clonality was calculated as the square root of Simpson's diversity index over productive rearrangements. TCRdb carries this immuneACCESS record with in-frame sequences only. Its versions omit some clonotypes, under half of them owing to an unresolved V gene in the studies checked, with the rest unexplained. The V and J calls and clone size were taken over from that table, and D and trimming were inferred from the DNA. The sample table holds around 100,000 clones, of which roughly 79% were seen once. The ten largest clones capture less than 6% of the sample.

In Seattle, one collaborating source enrolled patients while the infection was active and tracked those patients longitudinally over the course of disease. Whole blood was collected in K2EDTA tubes by collaborating institutions according to the institutions' own protocols. For TCRbeta analysis, collaborators shipped samples as frozen whole blood, isolated PBMCs, or DNA extracted from either of those sample types. Compared with germline, V lacks 6 bases and J lacks 3 bases; bases without a gene match: 4. The cysteine opens and the phenylalanine closes a CDR3 of 13 amino acids. The retained sequence is limited to the CDR3, 39 bases, with the frame set at the first base. CDR1 and CDR2 are read off the germline V gene (reference sequence) as SEHNR and FQNEAQ.

Sequences were obtained from peripheral blood. This sequence was found in an older man with COVID-19, enrolled during active disease. The V and J genes are TRBV7-9 and TRBJ1-1; 7 bases in the middle match TRBD1. The CDR3 region has the sequence CASREGADTEAFF. The sequenced DNA is TGTGCCAGCAGAGAGGGGGCGGACACTGAAGCTTTCTTT.